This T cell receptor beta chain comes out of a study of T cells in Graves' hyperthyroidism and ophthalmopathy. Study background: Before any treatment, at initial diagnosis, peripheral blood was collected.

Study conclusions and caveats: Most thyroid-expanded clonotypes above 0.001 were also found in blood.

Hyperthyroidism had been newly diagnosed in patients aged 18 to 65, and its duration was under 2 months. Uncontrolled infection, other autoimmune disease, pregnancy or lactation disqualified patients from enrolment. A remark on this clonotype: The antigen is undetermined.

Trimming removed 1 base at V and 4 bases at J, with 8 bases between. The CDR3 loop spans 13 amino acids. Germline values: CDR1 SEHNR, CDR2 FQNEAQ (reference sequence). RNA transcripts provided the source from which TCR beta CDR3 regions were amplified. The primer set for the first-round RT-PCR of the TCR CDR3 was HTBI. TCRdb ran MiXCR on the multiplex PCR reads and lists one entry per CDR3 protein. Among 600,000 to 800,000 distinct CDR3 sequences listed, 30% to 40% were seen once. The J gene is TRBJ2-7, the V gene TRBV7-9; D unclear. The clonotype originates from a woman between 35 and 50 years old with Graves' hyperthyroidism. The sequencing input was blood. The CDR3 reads CASSLEGVYEQYF. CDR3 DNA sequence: TGTGCCAGCAGCTTAGAGGGTGTATACGAGCAGTACTTC.